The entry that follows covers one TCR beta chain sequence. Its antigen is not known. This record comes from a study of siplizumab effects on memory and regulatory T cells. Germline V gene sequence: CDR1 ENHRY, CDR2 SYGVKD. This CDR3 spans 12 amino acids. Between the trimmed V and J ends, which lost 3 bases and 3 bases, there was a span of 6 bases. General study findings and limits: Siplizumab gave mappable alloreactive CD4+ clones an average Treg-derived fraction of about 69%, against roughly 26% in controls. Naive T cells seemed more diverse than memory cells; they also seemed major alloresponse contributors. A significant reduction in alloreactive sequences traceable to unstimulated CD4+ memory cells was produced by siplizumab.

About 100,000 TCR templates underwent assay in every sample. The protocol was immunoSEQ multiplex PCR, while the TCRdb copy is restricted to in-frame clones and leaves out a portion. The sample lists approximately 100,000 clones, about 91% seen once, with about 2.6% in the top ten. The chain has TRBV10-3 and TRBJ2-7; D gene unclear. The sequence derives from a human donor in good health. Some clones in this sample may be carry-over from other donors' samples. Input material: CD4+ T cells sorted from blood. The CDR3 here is CAISDSGYEQYF. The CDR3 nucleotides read TGTGCCATCAGTGATTCCGGCTACGAGCAGTACTTC.